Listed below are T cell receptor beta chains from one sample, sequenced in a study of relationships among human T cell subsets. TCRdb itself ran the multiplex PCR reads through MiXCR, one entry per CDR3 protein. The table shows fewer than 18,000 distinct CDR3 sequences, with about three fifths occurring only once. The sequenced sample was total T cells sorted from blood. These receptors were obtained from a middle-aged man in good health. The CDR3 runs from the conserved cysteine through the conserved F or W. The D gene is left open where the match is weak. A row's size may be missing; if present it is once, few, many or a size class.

CDR3nt: TGTGCCAGCAGCTTAGCGGGACTAGCGGGACTCGACGAGCAGTACTTC
CDR3aa: CASSLAGLAGLDEQYF
d_gene: TRBD2
abundance: -
j_gene: TRBJ2-7
v_gene: TRBV11-2

CDR3nt: TGTGCCAGCAGTGAACAGGGGCGCGGTAATTCACCCCTCCACTTT
CDR3aa: CASSEQGRGNSPLHF
d_gene: -
abundance: once
j_gene: TRBJ1-6
v_gene: TRBV2

CDR3nt: TGCGCCAGCAGCTTGGAGCAAGCGAACACTGAAGCTTTCTTT
CDR3aa: CASSLEQANTEAFF
d_gene: -
abundance: -
j_gene: TRBJ1-1
v_gene: TRBV5-1

CDR3nt: TGTGCCAGCAGCCCCAGACCTGGGCACACTGAAGCTTTCTTT
CDR3aa: CASSPRPGHTEAFF
d_gene: -
abundance: few
j_gene: TRBJ1-1
v_gene: TRBV11-2

CDR3nt: TGTGCCTGGAGTGCCGTCAGGCAGCCCCAGCATTTT
CDR3aa: CAWSAVRQPQHF
d_gene: -
abundance: -
j_gene: TRBJ1-5
v_gene: TRBV30

CDR3nt: TGTGCCAGCAGCTTAGGGGGGGAATCCCCCCAGCATTTT
CDR3aa: CASSLGGESPQHF
d_gene: -
abundance: few
j_gene: TRBJ1-5
v_gene: TRBV7-9

CDR3nt: TGTGCCAGCAGCTTAGCCTCGGGGGTGTCCGGGGAGCTGTTTTTT
CDR3aa: CASSLASGVSGELFF
d_gene: -
abundance: few
j_gene: TRBJ2-2
v_gene: TRBV7-2

CDR3nt: TGCAGTGCTCCTTCGGAGGGAGAGACCCAGTACTTC
CDR3aa: CSAPSEGETQYF
d_gene: -
abundance: -
j_gene: TRBJ2-5
v_gene: TRBV20-1

CDR3nt: TGTGCCAGCAGCTTGGCGGGACAGGGGGCGTTAGATACGCAGTATTTT
CDR3aa: CASSLAGQGALDTQYF
d_gene: TRBD1
abundance: -
j_gene: TRBJ2-3
v_gene: TRBV11-2

CDR3nt: TGCAGCGTTAGGGGAACAGGGGTACGGAACATTCAGTACTTC
CDR3aa: CSVRGTGVRNIQYF
d_gene: TRBD1
abundance: few
j_gene: TRBJ2-4
v_gene: TRBV29-1

CDR3nt: TGTGCCAGCTCACCGGGGGTCCCTCGGGATACGCAGTATTTT
CDR3aa: CASSPGVPRDTQYF
d_gene: -
abundance: -
j_gene: TRBJ2-3
v_gene: TRBV18

CDR3nt: TGTGCTAGTGGACAGACATCACGCGAGCAGTACTTC
CDR3aa: CASGQTSREQYF
d_gene: -
abundance: -
j_gene: TRBJ2-7
v_gene: TRBV12-5

CDR3nt: TGTGCCAGCAGCTTTCGGAGGCTAGCGGGAATCACCGGGGAGCTGTTTTTT
CDR3aa: CASSFRRLAGITGELFF
d_gene: TRBD2
abundance: once
j_gene: TRBJ2-2
v_gene: TRBV11-2

CDR3nt: TGTGCCAGCAGCTTAGGGGGGGGGTCCTACAATGAGCAGTTCTTC
CDR3aa: CASSLGGGSYNEQFF
d_gene: TRBD2
abundance: -
j_gene: TRBJ2-1
v_gene: TRBV11-2

CDR3nt: TGTGCCAGCAGGCGAGGACAGGGGGTTAATTCACCCCTCCACTTT
CDR3aa: CASRRGQGVNSPLHF
d_gene: TRBD1
abundance: once
j_gene: TRBJ1-6
v_gene: TRBV27

CDR3nt: TGTGCCAGCAGCCAAGGTTTACGGGGAAGAGATACGCAGTATTTT
CDR3aa: CASSQGLRGRDTQYF
d_gene: -
abundance: few
j_gene: TRBJ2-3
v_gene: TRBV14

CDR3nt: TGTGCCAGCAGCTCCCCGGCCGACATGCAGCAGTTCTTC
CDR3aa: CASSSPADMQQFF
d_gene: -
abundance: few
j_gene: TRBJ2-1
v_gene: TRBV11-2

CDR3nt: TGCGCCAGCAGCCAAGAAGGGGTGAATCAGCCCCAGCATTTT
CDR3aa: CASSQEGVNQPQHF
d_gene: -
abundance: large
j_gene: TRBJ1-5
v_gene: TRBV4-1

CDR3nt: TGTGCCAGCAGCTTAGGGGACAGAATGCAGTATTTT
CDR3aa: CASSLGDRMQYF
d_gene: TRBD1
abundance: medium-sized
j_gene: TRBJ2-3
v_gene: TRBV11-2

CDR3nt: TGTGCCAGTAGTCAGCAGGGCTACGAGCAGTACTTC
CDR3aa: CASSQQGYEQYF
d_gene: -
abundance: -
j_gene: TRBJ2-7
v_gene: TRBV19

CDR3nt: TGTGCCATCAGTGAGTCAGACTCTGGGGCCAACGTCCTGACTTTC
CDR3aa: CAISESDSGANVLTF
d_gene: -
abundance: medium-sized
j_gene: TRBJ2-6
v_gene: TRBV10-3

CDR3nt: TGTGCCAGCAGCCCGCTAGCACCCCCGGAGACCCAGTACTTC
CDR3aa: CASSPLAPPETQYF
d_gene: -
abundance: few
j_gene: TRBJ2-5
v_gene: TRBV14

CDR3nt: TGTGCCACTCATAACAACCGTTATGGCTACACCTTC
CDR3aa: CATHNNRYGYTF
d_gene: -
abundance: -
j_gene: TRBJ1-2
v_gene: TRBV28

CDR3nt: TGTGCCAGTAACGACAGGGGGCATAACTATGGCTACACCTTC
CDR3aa: CASNDRGHNYGYTF
d_gene: TRBD1
abundance: -
j_gene: TRBJ1-2
v_gene: TRBV19

CDR3nt: TGTGCCAGCACTTCAGGGGGTTTCACTGAAGCTTTCTTT
CDR3aa: CASTSGGFTEAFF
d_gene: TRBD1
abundance: -
j_gene: TRBJ1-1
v_gene: TRBV12-3/TRBV12-4

CDR3nt: TGTGCCAGCAGCTTAGTGGGGTTGGGCACTGAAGCTTTCTTT
CDR3aa: CASSLVGLGTEAFF
d_gene: -
abundance: -
j_gene: TRBJ1-1
v_gene: TRBV7-3

CDR3nt: TGCAGTGCTAGGTTCCAGAGGAACACTGAAGCTTTCTTT
CDR3aa: CSARFQRNTEAFF
d_gene: -
abundance: -
j_gene: TRBJ1-1
v_gene: TRBV20-1

CDR3nt: TGTGCCATCAAGGGGTCCGTCCAAGAGACCCAGTACTTC
CDR3aa: CAIKGSVQETQYF
d_gene: -
abundance: -
j_gene: TRBJ2-5
v_gene: TRBV10-3

CDR3nt: TGTGCCAGCAGCCCCATCAGGCGTTACAATGAGCAGTTCTTC
CDR3aa: CASSPIRRYNEQFF
d_gene: -
abundance: few
j_gene: TRBJ2-1
v_gene: TRBV11-2

CDR3nt: TGTGCCAGCAGTTTTTACAGGGGGCAGGGGGATGAGCAGTTCTTC
CDR3aa: CASSFYRGQGDEQFF
d_gene: TRBD1
abundance: -
j_gene: TRBJ2-1
v_gene: TRBV27

CDR3nt: TGTGCCAGCAGGAAGGAAGGGACAAACTACAATGAGCAGTTCTTC
CDR3aa: CASRKEGTNYNEQFF
d_gene: -
abundance: -
j_gene: TRBJ2-1
v_gene: TRBV28

CDR3nt: TGTGCCAGTAAACCAGGGGGTTACTATAGCAATCAGCCCCAGCATTTT
CDR3aa: CASKPGGYYSNQPQHF
d_gene: TRBD1
abundance: once
j_gene: TRBJ1-5
v_gene: TRBV19

CDR3nt: TGTGCCAGCAGCTCCCCGAGAAGGTACGAGCAGTACTTC
CDR3aa: CASSSPRRYEQYF
d_gene: -
abundance: few
j_gene: TRBJ2-7
v_gene: TRBV11-2

CDR3nt: TGTGCCAGCAGCTTAGCAGGGGTCGGGCAGCCCCAGCATTTT
CDR3aa: CASSLAGVGQPQHF
d_gene: -
abundance: few
j_gene: TRBJ1-5
v_gene: TRBV11-2

CDR3nt: TGCGCCAGCAGCCAAGACTCATGGGGGGACACCGGGGAGCTGTTTTTT
CDR3aa: CASSQDSWGDTGELFF
d_gene: -
abundance: -
j_gene: TRBJ2-2
v_gene: TRBV4-1

CDR3nt: TGCAGTGCCCGCGGGACAGGCTTACAGTACTTC
CDR3aa: CSARGTGLQYF
d_gene: TRBD1
abundance: -
j_gene: TRBJ2-7
v_gene: TRBV20-1

CDR3nt: TGTGCCAGCAGCCAAGTCGGTACTAGCAGTGAGCAGTTCTTC
CDR3aa: CASSQVGTSSEQFF
d_gene: -
abundance: -
j_gene: TRBJ2-1
v_gene: TRBV14

CDR3nt: TGTGCCAGCAGCTTAACAGTGAACTATAATTCACCCCTCCACTTT
CDR3aa: CASSLTVNYNSPLHF
d_gene: -
abundance: once
j_gene: TRBJ1-6
v_gene: TRBV11-2

CDR3nt: TGCAGCGTTGTGGACAGGTTCTATGGCTACACCTTC
CDR3aa: CSVVDRFYGYTF
d_gene: TRBD1
abundance: -
j_gene: TRBJ1-2
v_gene: TRBV29-1

CDR3nt: TGTGCCAGCAGTACCGGGAGGTTCCAAGAGACCCAGTACTTC
CDR3aa: CASSTGRFQETQYF
d_gene: TRBD2
abundance: few
j_gene: TRBJ2-5
v_gene: TRBV6-5

CDR3nt: TGTGCCAGCAGACGGCCGGGGGGTGGTCCGTACAATGAGCAGTTCTTC
CDR3aa: CASRRPGGGPYNEQFF
d_gene: TRBD2
abundance: -
j_gene: TRBJ2-1
v_gene: TRBV11-2

CDR3nt: TGTGCCAGCAGCTTATCCACAGGGCGATCACGCACAGATACGCAGTATTTT
CDR3aa: CASSLSTGRSRTDTQYF
d_gene: -
abundance: few
j_gene: TRBJ2-3
v_gene: TRBV11-2

CDR3nt: TGTGCCACTAGCGGGGGGGGTACTTTCGAGCAGTACTTC
CDR3aa: CATSGGGTFEQYF
d_gene: TRBD2
abundance: -
j_gene: TRBJ2-7
v_gene: TRBV10-3

CDR3nt: TGCGCCAGCAGCTCCTACCCAACGGACCGGGTCAATTCACCCCTCCACTTT
CDR3aa: CASSSYPTDRVNSPLHF
d_gene: -
abundance: -
j_gene: TRBJ1-6
v_gene: TRBV5-1

CDR3nt: TGTGCCAGCAGTCGGGACGGGAACTATGGCTACACCTTC
CDR3aa: CASSRDGNYGYTF
d_gene: -
abundance: few
j_gene: TRBJ1-2
v_gene: TRBV2

CDR3nt: TGTGCCAGCAGCCATATGCCGGACGAATACAATGAGCAGTTCTTC
CDR3aa: CASSHMPDEYNEQFF
d_gene: -
abundance: -
j_gene: TRBJ2-1
v_gene: TRBV5-4

CDR3nt: TGTGCCAGCAGTCCAGGGACAGGCGGGCAAGAGACCCAGTACTTC
CDR3aa: CASSPGTGGQETQYF
d_gene: TRBD1
abundance: -
j_gene: TRBJ2-5
v_gene: TRBV28

CDR3nt: TGTGCCAGCGGCCAAGAGTACGGCAATGAGCAGTTCTTC
CDR3aa: CASGQEYGNEQFF
d_gene: -
abundance: -
j_gene: TRBJ2-1
v_gene: TRBV14

CDR3nt: TGTGCCAGCAGTGAGGATCCCGCCGGGGGACACTCCTACAATGAGCAGTTCTTC
CDR3aa: CASSEDPAGGHSYNEQFF
d_gene: -
abundance: once
j_gene: TRBJ2-1
v_gene: TRBV6-4

CDR3nt: TGTGCCAGCAGTGAGGGCAAGGGGACTGAAGCTTTCTTT
CDR3aa: CASSEGKGTEAFF
d_gene: -
abundance: once
j_gene: TRBJ1-1
v_gene: TRBV12-3/TRBV12-4

CDR3nt: TGTGCCAGCAGCTTGCGGACAGGGGGCGATCAGCCCCAGCATTTT
CDR3aa: CASSLRTGGDQPQHF
d_gene: TRBD1
abundance: -
j_gene: TRBJ1-5
v_gene: TRBV5-5

CDR3nt: TGTGCCAGCAGCTTAGGTGAATATGGCTACACCTTC
CDR3aa: CASSLGEYGYTF
d_gene: -
abundance: -
j_gene: TRBJ1-2
v_gene: TRBV7-9

CDR3nt: TGTGCCAGCAGAACCACAGATACGCAGTATTTT
CDR3aa: CASRTTDTQYF
d_gene: -
abundance: -
j_gene: TRBJ2-3
v_gene: TRBV6-6

CDR3nt: TGCAGCGTTGATTTACAGGGTGACGGCTACACCTTC
CDR3aa: CSVDLQGDGYTF
d_gene: -
abundance: -
j_gene: TRBJ1-2
v_gene: TRBV29-1

CDR3nt: TGTGCCAGCAGTTTGGCTAGCGGGGGGGCTAGCTCCTACAATGAGCAGTTCTTC
CDR3aa: CASSLASGGASSYNEQFF
d_gene: TRBD2
abundance: -
j_gene: TRBJ2-1
v_gene: TRBV28

CDR3nt: TGTGCCAGCAGCCACGAAGGGACAGGCACTAGCACAGATACGCAGTATTTT
CDR3aa: CASSHEGTGTSTDTQYF
d_gene: TRBD1
abundance: few
j_gene: TRBJ2-3
v_gene: TRBV4-2

CDR3nt: TGTGCCAGCAGTGGGCAGTCTTACGAGCAGTACTTC
CDR3aa: CASSGQSYEQYF
d_gene: -
abundance: -
j_gene: TRBJ2-7
v_gene: TRBV2

CDR3nt: TGTGCCAGCAGTTACGCTGATCAGCAGTTCTTC
CDR3aa: CASSYADQQFF
d_gene: -
abundance: -
j_gene: TRBJ2-1
v_gene: TRBV6-6

CDR3nt: TGCGCCAGCAGCTTGGTGGCCAGGACTAGTAACAATGAGCAGTTCTTC
CDR3aa: CASSLVARTSNNEQFF
d_gene: TRBD2
abundance: few
j_gene: TRBJ2-1
v_gene: TRBV5-1